This TCR beta chain was profiled in a study of shared clonotypes between healthy human individuals. Study observations and caveats: Collection of samples was limited to blood; tissue repertoires likely differ. Generation probabilities were higher for clonotypes shared across all four sorted-subset donors than for unshared ones. Among donors, the sharing of clonotypes was expected to be influenced by sequencing depth.

A remark on this clone: Its antigen is undetermined.

Sequenced by immunoSEQ multiplex PCR; TCRdb stores in-frame clones only, minus some. This table holds 1.5 million to 1.9 million clones, under 99% found once. The receptor's source is a man aged 25 to 40 in good health. Sequencing input: naive CD4+ T cells sorted from blood. Described subset: CD45RA+ positively selected.

Here the CDR3 DNA reads TGTGCCAGCAGTGAAGCAACTAGCCGCTCCTACAATGAGCAGTTCTTC. Translation gives CASSEATSRSYNEQFF. The chain carries TRBV2 and TRBJ2-1, with D tentatively TRBD2 (6 bases). From germline, CDR1 is SNHLY and CDR2 FYNNEI. The CDR3 sequence is 16 residues long. V was cut by 0 bases and J by 0 bases, with 9 bases left in between.